This TCR beta chain emerged from a study of Ad26.COV2.S vaccination and SARS-CoV-2 variants. Whole-study results and caveats: Total T cell responses, in the TCR breadth and depth analyses, may have been underestimated.

Treatment reported: around 19 received Ad26.COV2.S at low or high dose, single or two shots; five or six received placebo; per-sample allocation not given. Day 63 after the first vaccine or placebo injection was the time point for sampling. A word on this clone: Its antigen is undetermined.

Only in-frame clones appear in the TCRdb table, and some are missing; sequencing was by immunoSEQ multiplex PCR. Here the sample spans about 680,000 clones, roughly 90% being singletons. With V trimmed by 5 bases and J by 4 bases, 13 bases remained unmatched. This CDR3 has 16 residues. CDR1 SGHTA and CDR2 FQGNSA come from the germline V gene. The TCR was taken from a person aged 18-60 years who received the Ad26.COV2.S COVID-19 vaccine or a placebo. Sequenced material: peripheral blood, taken in a trial of Ad26.COV2.S vaccine versus placebo. The rearrangement uses TRBV7-2 and TRBJ1-1, with 7 positions matching TRBD1. The chain's CDR3 is CASSPRTGRASTEAFF. The DNA for the CDR3 is TGTGCCAGCAGCCCGAGGACAGGTCGGGCGAGCACTGAAGCTTTCTTT.